These T cell receptor beta chains were read from a single sample in a study of cytomegalovirus exposure and HLA in healthy donors. Only in-frame clones appear in the TCRdb table, and some are missing; sequencing was by immunoSEQ multiplex PCR. The table shows 83,000 or so clones, with around 81% occurring only once. The specimen was PBMCs. All receptors come from a woman in her twenties or thirties in good health and CMV-seronegative. Each CDR3 is given with its conserved first and last residue. The D gene is left open where the match is weak. Expanded clones get a size class; other rows say once, few or many, or leave the size out.

once	TRBV28	NA	TRBJ1-2	TGTGCCAGCAGTTTAGTAGGAGAGATCTATGGCTACACCTTC	CASSLVGEIYGYTF
NA	TRBV5-1	TRBD2	TRBJ2-5	TGCGCCAGCAGATCAACAGGGCGGGGGGGGGAGACCCAGTACTTC	CASRSTGRGGETQYF
NA	TRBV29-1	NA	TRBJ2-7	TGCAGCGTTGAACCGCCAGGGGGGTACGAGCAGTACTTC	CSVEPPGGYEQYF
NA	TRBV5-1	NA	TRBJ1-1	TGCGCCAGCAGCTTGGCCCGGGGGGCCGAAGCTTTCTTT	CASSLARGAEAFF
NA	TRBV9	TRBD1	TRBJ1-3	TGTGCCAGCAGTGAGGACAGGGATCGAAACACCATATATTTT	CASSEDRDRNTIYF
NA	TRBV7-2	TRBD1	TRBJ1-1	TGTGCCAGCAGCTTCGGACAGGGGAACACTGAAGCTTTCTTT	CASSFGQGNTEAFF
NA	TRBV6-5	TRBD1	TRBJ1-4	TGTGCCAGCAGTTACTCCGGACAGGGGAGCGAAAAACTGTTTTTT	CASSYSGQGSEKLFF
NA	TRBV4-2	NA	TRBJ2-2	TGTGCCAGCAGCCAAGAACCCCTAGCAACTTCGAACACCGGGGAGCTGTTTTTT	CASSQEPLATSNTGELFF
NA	TRBV15	NA	TRBJ2-7	TGTGCCACCAGCAGAGATTTTGACAGGAGCTCCTACGAGCAGTACTTC	CATSRDFDRSSYEQYF
few	TRBV30	TRBD1	TRBJ2-1	TGTGCCTCGGGACAGGGGCAAAAGTTGGACTACAATGAGCAGTTCTTC	CASGQGQKLDYNEQFF
NA	TRBV28	TRBD1	TRBJ2-7	TGTGCCAGCAGTTCCCGGGACAGCGGATCCTACGAGCAGTACTTC	CASSSRDSGSYEQYF
NA	TRBV6-1	TRBD1	TRBJ2-5	TGTGCCAGCAGTGACCCTGACAGGGCTAAAGAGACCCAGTACTTC	CASSDPDRAKETQYF
NA	TRBV27	NA	TRBJ1-2	TGTGCCAGCAGTGGGGGACACCCATCATTTCTTAACTATGGCTACACCTTC	CASSGGHPSFLNYGYTF
NA	TRBV30	TRBD2	TRBJ2-1	TGTGCCTGGAGGGGCGGGGGGGATTACAATGAGCAGTTCTTC	CAWRGGGDYNEQFF
NA	TRBV28	NA	TRBJ2-7	TGTGCCAGCAGGGCCGTTGGAGCAACCTACGAGCAGTACTTC	CASRAVGATYEQYF
NA	TRBV9	TRBD2	TRBJ2-3	TGTGCCAGCACGCCCGCCGCGGGAGGGCGTACAGATACGCAGTATTTT	CASTPAAGGRTDTQYF
NA	TRBV19	TRBD1	TRBJ2-7	TGTGCCAGTGGGACAGGGGGCCCCTACGAGCAGTACTTC	CASGTGGPYEQYF
NA	TRBV9	TRBD1	TRBJ2-7	TGTGCCAGCAGCGTAGGGGCGGGACAGGGCCCCTACGAGCAGTACTTC	CASSVGAGQGPYEQYF
NA	TRBV28	TRBD1	TRBJ1-2	TGTGCCAGCATTGAAACAGGGACAGTCGGCTATGGCTACACCTTC	CASIETGTVGYGYTF
NA	TRBV18	TRBD1	TRBJ1-5	TGTGCCAGCTCACCACGCCGGGACAGGGAGGGCCAGCCCCAGCATTTT	CASSPRRDREGQPQHF
NA	TRBV7-9	NA	TRBJ2-4	TGTGCCAGCAGCAAACTAGCCAACTCGATCAAAAACATTCAGTACTTC	CASSKLANSIKNIQYF
once	TRBV21-1	NA	TRBJ2-1	TGTGCCAGCAGTGCCTCTGCTAGCGCGCCCAATGAGCAGTTCTTC	CASSASASAPNEQFF
NA	TRBV10-3	NA	TRBJ1-1	TGTGCCATCAGTGGGGTTGGAGATAACACTGAAGCTTTCTTT	CAISGVGDNTEAFF
NA	TRBV10-3	TRBD1	TRBJ1-1	TGTGCCATCAGAGGGACTACAGGGGGGGCTGAAGCTTTCTTT	CAIRGTTGGAEAFF
NA	TRBV7-9	TRBD1	TRBJ2-1	TGTGCCAGCAGCGCTACAGGGGGGATAATCTACAATGAGCAGTTCTTC	CASSATGGIIYNEQFF
once	TRBV7-6	TRBD2	TRBJ2-3	TGTGCCATTTCTTCTGCCGGACTAGCGGGGGGTAGCACAGATACGCAGTATTTT	CAISSAGLAGGSTDTQYF
NA	TRBV6-5	NA	TRBJ2-5	TGTGCCAGCAATACAGGGTCAGAGACCCAGTACTTC	CASNTGSETQYF
few	TRBV5-4	TRBD2	TRBJ2-7	TGTGCCAGCAGCTTACCGGGACTAGCGACCTACGAGCAGTACTTC	CASSLPGLATYEQYF
NA	TRBV11-1	NA	TRBJ2-6	TGTGCCAGCAGCTTAGTAAGAGACACCCGGTCTCGGGCCAACGTCCTGACTTTC	CASSLVRDTRSRANVLTF
NA	TRBV7-9	TRBD2	TRBJ2-3	TGTGCCAGCAGCCGTAGCGGGGCTAGCACAGATACGCAGTATTTT	CASSRSGASTDTQYF
few	TRBV9	TRBD1	TRBJ2-1	TGTGCCAGCAGCCCAGGGACAGGGGATGTGCATGAGCAGTTCTTC	CASSPGTGDVHEQFF
NA	TRBV28	NA	TRBJ1-1	TGTGCCAGCAGTTTAGGGGGAGGGCTCTCTGAAGCTTTCTTT	CASSLGGGLSEAFF
NA	TRBV5-6	NA	TRBJ1-1	TGTGCCAGCTCTCTAGAGGGGGGGCGCTTAAGGACTGAAGCTTTCTTT	CASSLEGGRLRTEAFF
once	TRBV27	TRBD2	TRBJ2-2	TGTGCCAGCAGTTCGGGACTAGCGGGGGTGTACGGGGAGCTGTTTTTT	CASSSGLAGVYGELFF
NA	TRBV27	NA	TRBJ2-7	TGTGCCAGCAGTTTATCGCGGATACAGGGTCCCTACGAGCAGTACTTC	CASSLSRIQGPYEQYF
once	TRBV6-6	TRBD2	TRBJ2-7	TGTGCCGCGGGGGGGGGCTACGAGCAGTACTTC	CAAGGGYEQYF
NA	TRBV6-1	TRBD2	TRBJ2-1	TGTGCCAGCAGTGTGAGACTAGCGGGAGGCTTCGATGAGCAGTTCTTC	CASSVRLAGGFDEQFF
NA	TRBV19	TRBD2	TRBJ2-1	TGTGCCAGTAGTCGAATAGCGGGAGACCCCGGGTCCTACAATGAGCAGTTCTTC	CASSRIAGDPGSYNEQFF
once	TRBV7-9	TRBD2	TRBJ2-1	TGTTCCAGCAGCGGACCAGGAGTAGCGGGAGGTGAGCAGTTCTTC	CSSSGPGVAGGEQFF
few	TRBV7-7	NA	TRBJ2-3	TGTGCTAGCAGCTCCCTTCCGGGAGTAGGGTATGATACGCAGTATTTT	CASSSLPGVGYDTQYF
once	TRBV5-1	NA	TRBJ1-6	TGCGCCAGCAGCTTGGGACGGCTTCCGGGGTCACCCCTCCACTTT	CASSLGRLPGSPLHF
few	TRBV5-8	NA	TRBJ1-3	TGTGCCAGCAGCTTTGGGAGCTCTGGAAACACCATATATTTT	CASSFGSSGNTIYF
NA	TRBV27	NA	TRBJ2-6	TGTGCCAGCAGTTTACCTCGTGTAGGGGCCGGGGCCAACGTCCTGACTTTC	CASSLPRVGAGANVLTF
NA	TRBV7-2	NA	TRBJ1-2	TGTGCCAGCAGCTTTTCTCGAGGCTATGGCTACACCTTC	CASSFSRGYGYTF
NA	TRBV28	TRBD1	TRBJ1-2	TGTGCCAGCAGCTTGACAGGGGGATATGGCTACACCTTC	CASSLTGGYGYTF
NA	TRBV6-1	NA	TRBJ1-1	TGTGCCAGCAGTGAAGCGCAGGAGAACACTGAAGCTTTCTTT	CASSEAQENTEAFF
NA	TRBV27	NA	TRBJ1-5	TGTGCCAGCAGTTCGACTGACAGCAACAATCAGCCCCAGCATTTT	CASSSTDSNNQPQHF
few	TRBV27	TRBD2	TRBJ2-2	TGTGCCAGCAGTTTATACGGACTAGCGACTAACACCGGGGAGCTGTTTTTT	CASSLYGLATNTGELFF
NA	TRBV28	TRBD1	TRBJ1-4	TGTGCCAGCAGTTTATCCCTAGGGGGCGTGAGGGAAAAACTGTTTTTT	CASSLSLGGVREKLFF
NA	TRBV4-1	TRBD1	TRBJ1-1	TGCGCCAGCAGCCACGGACAGGGGGCTGGGAACACTGAAGCTTTCTTT	CASSHGQGAGNTEAFF
NA	TRBV5-1	NA	TRBJ2-7	TGCGCCAGCAGTGTAGGGGTCTACGAGCAGTGCTTC	CASSVGVYEQCF
once	TRBV4-1	TRBD2	TRBJ2-7	TGCGCCAGCAGCCAAGGAGGACTAGCGGGAGGAGGGGGGTATTCCGAGCAGTACTTC	CASSQGGLAGGGGYSEQYF
NA	TRBV30	NA	TRBJ2-1	TGTGCCTGGAGTATGCGGGTCAATGAGCAGTTCTTC	CAWSMRVNEQFF
NA	TRBV29-1	NA	TRBJ2-7	TGCAGCGCTGCCGGGCGTGAGGGCTCCTACGAGCAGTACTTC	CSAAGREGSYEQYF
NA	TRBV6-1	NA	TRBJ1-6	TGTGCCAGCTTGGGGAGCTCCTATAATTCACCCCTCCACTTT	CASLGSSYNSPLHF
NA	TRBV2	NA	TRBJ2-7	TGTGCCAGCAGAGAGGGTGGACGGAGGCCTACCTACGAGCAGTACTTC	CASREGGRRPTYEQYF
NA	TRBV4-1	TRBD2	TRBJ2-5	TGCGCCAGCAGCCATCCGGGGGGAGGTTACGAAGAGACCCAGTACTTC	CASSHPGGGYEETQYF
few	TRBV5-8	NA	TRBJ1-4	TGTGCCAGCAGCGCCGGTCGCTTTAATGAAAAACTGTTTTTT	CASSAGRFNEKLFF
few	TRBV11-1	TRBD1	TRBJ1-1	TGTGCCAGCAGCTATCCTAGGACAGGGGGGATTGATGAAGCTTTCTTT	CASSYPRTGGIDEAFF
NA	TRBV7-9	NA	TRBJ2-1	TGTGCCAGCAGCCGCACTAGGGGGTCGGCAGCTCCGCCCAATGAGCAGTTCTTC	CASSRTRGSAAPPNEQFF